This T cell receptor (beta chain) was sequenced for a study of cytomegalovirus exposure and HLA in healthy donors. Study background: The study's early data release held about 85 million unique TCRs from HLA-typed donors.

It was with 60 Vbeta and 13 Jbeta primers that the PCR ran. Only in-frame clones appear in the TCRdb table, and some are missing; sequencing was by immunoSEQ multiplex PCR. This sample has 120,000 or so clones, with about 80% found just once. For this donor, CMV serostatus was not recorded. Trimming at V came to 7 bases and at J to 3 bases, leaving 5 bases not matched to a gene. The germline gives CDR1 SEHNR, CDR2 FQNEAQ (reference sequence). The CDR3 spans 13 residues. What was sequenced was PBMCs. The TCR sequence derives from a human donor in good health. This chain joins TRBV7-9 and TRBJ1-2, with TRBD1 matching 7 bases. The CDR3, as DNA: TGTGCCAGCAATCTAGGGACAGACTATGGCTACACCTTC. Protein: CASNLGTDYGYTF.